The 32 T cell receptor beta chains below were found in one sample sequenced in a study of cytomegalovirus exposure and HLA in healthy donors. The PCR employed 60 Vbeta primers together with 13 Jbeta primers. Data came from immunoSEQ multiplex PCR; TCRdb stores just in-frame clones and leaves some out. The sample consists of 75,000 to 100,000 clones, around 76% of them appearing once. Input material: PBMCs. The receptors were gathered from a man aged 25 to 40 in good health and CMV-seronegative.

This chain joins TRBV6-5 and TRBJ1-1; a possible D gene is TRBD1 (5 bases). This CDR3 region has 13 residues. Trimming took 0 bases from V and 6 from J, leaving 8 bases between them. Germline-derived CDR1 and CDR2 are MNHEY and SVGAGI. CDR3 protein: CASSYSTGAEAFF. The CDR3 coding sequence is TGTGCCAGCAGTTACTCGACGGGGGCTGAAGCTTTCTTT.

This clone was counted a single time. This chain links TRBV7-3 with TRBJ2-5, with a weak D call TRBD1 (5 bases). This CDR3 has 16 amino acids. Trimming stripped 2 bases from V and 4 bases from J, with 17 bases between. Per germline, CDR1 SGHTA and CDR2 FQGTGA. Here the CDR3 DNA reads TGTGCCAGCAGCTTAGGGTTAGGCAGGGCTCGAGAGACCCAGTACTTC. Its protein is CASSLGLGRARETQYF.

This clone has more than one count but fewer than ten. The rearrangement joins TRBV29-1 to TRBJ1-1; maybe TRBD1 (6 bases). Between the trimmed V and J ends, which lost 2 bases and 2 bases, there was a span of 9 bases. The germline V gene has CDR1 SQVTM and CDR2 ANQGSEA. The CDR3 has 13 amino acids. The CDR3 DNA is TGCAGCGTTGAACCCAGGGGTAACACTGAAGCTTTCTTT. Residues: CSVEPRGNTEAFF.

The sample holds one count of this clone. The rearrangement uses TRBV7-9 and TRBJ2-1; possible D gene TRBD1, 6 bases. Germline V CDR1 and CDR2: SEHNR, FQNEAQ (reference sequence). The CDR3 covers 13 residues. Deletions cut 5 bases from V and 12 bases from J, with 17 bases between. The CDR3 is CASSPGTPKRQFF. As DNA, the CDR3 is TGTGCCAGCAGCCCCGGGACACCGAAACGGCAGTTCTTC.

J is TRBJ2-7 and V is TRBV6-1, with D perhaps TRBD1 (6 bases). The germline CDR1 and CDR2 sequences are MNHNS and SASEGT. The CDR3 covers 13 residues. Trimming removed 6 bases at V and 3 bases at J, with 12 bases between. This CDR3 is CASSGDTDYEQYV. CDR3 nucleotide sequence: TGTGCCAGCAGCGGGGACACCGACTACGAGCAGTACGTC.

The DNA for the CDR3 is TGTGCCAGCAGACCGAGGGGGGGCACTAATGAAAAACTGTTTTTT. Translation: CASRPRGGTNEKLFF. V is TRBV7-2 and J is TRBJ1-4; maybe TRBD1 (6 bases). This CDR3 has 15 residues. Germline V gene data show CDR1 as SGHTA and CDR2 as FQGNSA. V gave up 6 bases and J gave up 2 bases, with 13 bases separating them.

J is TRBJ2-1 and V is TRBV9; D gene uncertain. Germline V gene lookup returns CDR1 SGDLS and CDR2 YYNGEE. The CDR3 is 13 residues long. The V end was cut by 0 bases, the J end by 6 bases, with 7 bases between. CDR3 sequence: CASSVDSINEQFF. DNA of the CDR3: TGTGCCAGCAGCGTAGACTCAATCAATGAGCAGTTCTTC.

The chain is built from TRBV11-1 and TRBJ1-5; no clear D. This CDR3 region has 12 residues. Trimming left V 5 bases short and J 8 bases short, with 10 bases between. Germline CDR1 reads SGHAT; CDR2 reads FQDESV (reference sequence). The CDR3 here is CASSQMEEPQHF. The CDR3 DNA follows: TGTGCCAGCAGCCAAATGGAGGAGCCCCAGCATTTT.

The V call is TRBV9, the J call TRBJ2-3; 8 bases align to TRBD1. The trim removed 4 bases at V and 2 bases at J, leaving 6 bases unmatched. The CDR3 runs to 15 residues. Germline CDR1 SGDLS, CDR2 YYNGEE. The DNA of the CDR3 is TGTGCCAGCAGCCAGGGGGCGGAAGACACAGATACGCAGTATTTT. It is translated as CASSQGAEDTDTQYF.

This rearrangement joins TRBV7-8 to TRBJ1-2; 9 bases fit TRBD1. The trim removed 0 bases at V and 8 bases at J, leaving 7 bases unmatched. Germline-derived CDR1 and CDR2 are SGHVS and FQNEAQ. CDR3 length: 15 amino acids. The CDR3 here is CASSLASRQGDGYTF. In DNA, the CDR3 is TGTGCCAGCAGCTTAGCGAGTCGACAGGGGGACGGCTACACCTTC. Variable domain in full (rest from reference TRBV7-8 and TRBJ1-2): GAGVSQSPRYKVAKRGQDVALRCDPISGHVSLFWYQQALGQGPEFLTYFQNEAQLDKSGLPSDRFFAERPEGSVSTLKIQRTQQEDSAVYLCASSLASRQGDGYTFGSGTRLTVV.

The chain is built from TRBV7-2 and TRBJ1-2; 7 bases fit TRBD1. Trimming cost V 2 bases and J 8 bases; bases outside gene matches: 5. The CDR3 length is 13 residues. Germline CDR1 SGHTA, CDR2 FQGNSA. The DNA for the CDR3 is TGTGCCAGCAGCTTACAACAGGGGTACGGCTACACCTTC. Amino acid sequence: CASSLQQGYGYTF.

This sequence joins TRBV2 and TRBJ2-7; 7 bases are a match to TRBD1. Germline lookup yields CDR1 SNHLY and CDR2 FYNNEI. With 6 bases clipped from V and 1 base from J, the junction kept 12 bases outside the gene matches. This CDR3 spans 16 amino acids. In nucleotides, the CDR3 is TGTGCCAGCAGCCCGGACAGGATAACCACTTCCTACGAGCAGTACGTC. This codes for CASSPDRITTSYEQYV.

The J gene is TRBJ2-7, the V gene TRBV6-1; TRBD1 matches 7 bases. The CDR3 consists of 14 residues. With 9 bases clipped from V and 2 bases from J, the junction kept 10 bases outside the gene matches. Germline CDR1 and CDR2: MNHNS and SASEGT. The CDR3 coding sequence is TGTGCCAGAGAACAGGGGTTGGGCCCCTACGAGCAGTACGTC. It yields the protein CAREQGLGPYEQYV.

The chain is built from TRBV9 and TRBJ1-6; possible D gene TRBD1, 6 bases. The V gene's germline CDR1 is SGDLS and CDR2 YYNGEE. V was shortened by 3 bases and J by 0 bases, with 10 bases between the two germline ends. CDR3 length: 16 residues. CDR3 sequence (DNA): TGTGCCAGCAGCGGGGGACAAAGCTCCTATAATTCACCCCTCCACTTT. Translation: CASSGGQSSYNSPLHF.

V is TRBV5-4 and J is TRBJ2-1, with 10 bases matching TRBD1. The CDR3 is made up of 15 amino acids. J lost 1 base, V lost 4 bases, and 2 bases had no gene match. CDR1 SGHNT and CDR2 YYREEE come from the germline V gene (reference sequence). The CDR3 sequence is CASSQGQGSYNEQFF. CDR3 DNA: TGTGCCAGCAGCCAGGGACAGGGGTCCTACAATGAGCAGTTCTTC.

The V and J genes are TRBV18 and TRBJ2-7; D possibly corresponds to TRBD1 (6 bases). The CDR3 sequence is 13 residues long. V lost 3 bases and J lost 6, with 12 bases in between. CDR1 is KGHSH, CDR2 LQKENI, per germline. The CDR3 reads CASSPGVGAEQYV. CDR3 sequence (DNA): TGTGCCAGCTCACCCGGCGTGGGGGCCGAGCAGTACGTC.

The chain joins TRBV27 to TRBJ2-1; the match to TRBD2 covers 7 bases. CDR1 is MNHEY, CDR2 SMNVEV, per germline (reference sequence). V dropped 8 bases and J dropped 6; count of bases not matched to a gene: 25. The CDR3 runs to 19 residues. The CDR3 DNA reads as TGTGCCAGCTTACAAAGGTTTCTCGCGGGAGAGTATTTAGGCAATGAGCAGTTCTTC. Its translation is CASLQRFLAGEYLGNEQFF.

The V gene is TRBV11-2, the J gene TRBJ2-7, with 8 bases that match TRBD2. This CDR3 spans 17 amino acids. Germline V CDR1 and CDR2: SGHAT, FQNNGV. Trimming cost V 1 base and J 7 bases; bases outside gene matches: 15. The CDR3, as DNA: TGTGCCAGCAGCTTAGGAAGTAGGTTAGCGGGGTTGCAAGAGCAGTACGTC. Translating gives CASSLGSRLAGLQEQYV.

The V gene is TRBV7-9, the J gene TRBJ1-2, with 7 bases identical to TRBD1. The germline CDR1 and CDR2 sequences are SEHNR and FQNEAQ (reference sequence). V shed 7 bases, J shed 4 bases, and the junction held 3 bases outside the gene matches. This CDR3 is 12 amino acids long. For the CDR3, the DNA is TGTGCCAGCACGACAGGGTCCTATGGCTACACCTTC. This translates into CASTTGSYGYTF.

Regarding this clone: Other DNA sequences in the sample encode the same CDR3. The V call is TRBV5-1, the J call TRBJ2-1; 10 bases line up with TRBD2. Germline values: CDR1 SGHRS, CDR2 YFSETQ. J lost 6 bases, V lost 3 bases, and 6 bases had no gene match. The length of the CDR3 is 15 residues. The CDR3 reads CASSSRTSGTNEQFF. In DNA form, the CDR3 reads TGCGCCAGCAGCTCCCGGACTAGCGGAACCAATGAGCAGTTCTTC.

J is TRBJ2-5 and V is TRBV6-6; D not resolved. Germline CDR1 reads MNHNY; CDR2 reads SVGAGI (reference sequence). Trimming left V 2 bases short and J 5 bases short, with 12 bases between. The CDR3 has 14 residues. CDR3 nucleotide sequence: TGTGCCAGCAGTTACGGGTCAGGAAGGGAGACCCAGTACTTC. It yields the protein CASSYGSGRETQYF.

This rearrangement joins TRBV29-1 to TRBJ2-7, with 9 nucleotides matching TRBD2. Looked up from germline, CDR1 is SQVTM and CDR2 is ANQGSEA. This CDR3 has 13 amino acids. V was pared by 4 bases and J by 2 bases, with 3 bases of the junction left unmatched. The CDR3: CSVVLAGTYEQYF. CDR3 coding DNA: TGCAGCGTTGTCCTAGCGGGGACCTACGAGCAGTACTTC.

The chain has TRBV19 and TRBJ1-1, with TRBD1 matching over 7 bases. The germline V gene has CDR1 LNHDA and CDR2 SQIVND (reference sequence). J gave up 4 bases and V 7 bases, and 12 bases lay outside the gene matches. This CDR3 is 15 amino acids long. The CDR3 loop is CASTQGPAGGTEAFF. In DNA, the CDR3 is TGTGCCAGTACACAGGGGCCCGCCGGGGGCACTGAAGCTTTCTTT.

This rearrangement joins TRBV2 to TRBJ1-1; TRBD1 aligns across 8 bases. Germline V gene lookup returns CDR1 SNHLY and CDR2 FYNNEI. V shed 5 bases, J shed 11 bases, and the junction held 10 bases outside the gene matches. The CDR3 spans 13 residues. As DNA, the CDR3 is TGTGCCAGCAGTTGGGACAGGAGACTTGGTGCTTTCTTT. It is translated as CASSWDRRLGAFF.

This clone was observed a few times. The CDR3 coding sequence is TGTGCCAGCAGCTTACCAACTAATCCCGGGGAGCTGTTTTTT. Translating it yields CASSLPTNPGELFF. The chain has TRBV5-6 and TRBJ2-2, with D uncertain. Germline V gives CDR1 SGHDT, CDR2 YYEEEE. The length of the CDR3 is 14 residues. The ends were cut back, 2 bases at V and 6 bases at J, with 11 bases in the middle.

CDR3 loop: CSVASLNTEAFF. The CDR3 bases are TGCAGCGTTGCTTCCTTGAACACTGAAGCTTTCTTT. The chain employs TRBV29-1 and TRBJ1-1, with D unresolved. This CDR3 has 12 amino acids. CDR1 is SQVTM and CDR2 is ANQGSEA in the germline V gene. Between the trimmed V and J ends, which lost 4 bases and 0 bases, there was a span of 6 bases.

This chain joins TRBV7-9 and TRBJ2-5; D may be TRBD1 (5 bases). The better agreement between TRBJ2-7 and the DNA end casts doubt on the J call. This CDR3 is 13 amino acids long. Germline CDR1 is SEHNR and CDR2 is FQNEAQ (reference sequence). The CDR3 coding sequence is TGTGCCAGCAGCTTAAGGCAGGGCTACGAGCAGTACTTC. This sequence encodes CASSLRQGYEQYF.

This chain connects TRBV27 to TRBJ2-3, with D possibly matching TRBD1 (5 bases). The CDR3 spans 13 residues. Germline CDR1 MNHEY, CDR2 SMNVEV (reference sequence). Deletions cut 0 bases from V and 13 bases from J, with 14 bases between. CDR3 DNA sequence: TGTGCCAGCAGTTTATCGGGCCCCAGGGTTGAGTATTTT. This gives the protein CASSLSGPRVEYF.

The chain recombines TRBV19 with TRBJ1-1, with unresolved D. The CDR3 has 16 amino acids. Germline V gene sequence: CDR1 LNHDA, CDR2 SQIVND (reference sequence). The V end was cut by 5 bases, the J end by 2 bases, with 18 bases between. In nucleotides, the CDR3 is TGTGCCAGTAGTTCTAATACCGGGTCCGTTAACACTGAAGCTTTCTTT. It translates to CASSSNTGSVNTEAFF.

The rearrangement joins TRBV7-3 to TRBJ2-2; 10 bases agree with TRBD1. V shed 3 bases, J shed 6 bases, and the junction held 7 bases outside the gene matches. The length of the CDR3 is 16 residues. CDR1 is SGHTA, CDR2 FQGTGA, per germline. The CDR3 nucleotides read TGTGCCAGCAGCTTCTCTTGGACAGGGGGGGCCGGGGAGCTGTTTTTT. It encodes CASSFSWTGGAGELFF.

DNA for the CDR3: TGCGCCAGCAGCTTGTTCGGTGAGGGAACGCTAGCCAAAAACATTCAGTACTTC. It yields the protein CASSLFGEGTLAKNIQYF. The V and J genes are TRBV5-1 and TRBJ2-4, with a weak D call TRBD2 (5 bases). V was cut by 1 base and J by 0 bases, with 17 bases left in between. CDR1 is SGHRS, CDR2 YFSETQ, per germline. The length of the CDR3 is 18 residues.

With respect to this clone: The junction departs from germline at one end; a sequencing error may be responsible. J is TRBJ1-2 and V is TRBV7-9; TRBD1 is a possible D gene (6 bases). The CDR3 has 15 amino acids. Germline CDR1 and CDR2: SEHNR and FQNEAQ (reference sequence). CDR3 bases: TGTTCCAGCAGCTTATCGTCAGGGGTCCCCTATGGCTACACCTTC. Translation gives CSSSLSSGVPYGYTF. The variable domain in full, with the rest retrieved from reference TRBV7-9 and TRBJ1-2, is DTGVSQNPRHKITKRGQNVTFRCDPISEHNRLYWYRQTLGQGPEFLTYFQNEAQLEKSRLLSDRFSAERPKGSFSTLEIQRTEQGDSAMYLCSSSLSSGVPYGYTFGSGTRLTVV.